This TCR beta chain was observed in a study of blood T cell repertoires in COVID-19. Measured with immunoSEQ multiplex PCR; TCRdb has only the in-frame clones, and not every one. The repertoire holds more than 200,000 clones, around 84% seen once, with 4.3% in the top ten. The CDR3 contains 11 residues. In germline, CDR1 is ENHRY, CDR2 SYGVKD. J gave up 6 bases and V 7 bases, and 3 bases lay outside the gene matches. V usage is TRBV10-3 and J usage is TRBJ2-7; TRBD1 matches 7 bases. The source material was PBMCs or T cells enriched from blood (not recorded which). This clonotype was obtained from a man aged 30-40 years with acute COVID-19. This chain's CDR3 is CAIMAGGEQYF. CDR3 nucleotides: TGTGCCATCATGGCAGGGGGCGAGCAGTACTTC.